These 13 T cell receptor beta chains originate from one sample sequenced in a study of graft-versus-host responses after intestinal transplantation. Intraepithelial and lamina propria lymphocytes were freed from processed graft tissue. Produced via immunoSEQ multiplex PCR; TCRdb's table is partial and in-frame only. The data hold 13,000 to 15,000 clones, with less than 80% observed a single time. The sample here was ileum tissue, taken less than 700 days after intestinal transplantation. These receptors all stem from a human patient who received an intestinal transplant, so some T cells may come from the graft donor.

This chain connects TRBV6-6 to TRBJ2-3; D is uncertain. This CDR3 is 12 amino acids long. Germline V CDR1 and CDR2: MNHNY, SVGAGI (reference sequence). Trimming took off 6 bases at V and 3 bases at J, with 7 bases between the two ends. CDR3 residues: CASSPVTDTQYF. The CDR3 DNA reads as TGTGCCAGCAGCCCCGTGACAGATACGCAGTATTTT.

The chain is built from TRBV5-8 and TRBJ2-7, with 7 bases identical to TRBD2. The germline gives CDR1 SGHTS, CDR2 YDEGEE. V gave up 3 bases and J gave up 5 bases; unmatched junction bases: 11. This CDR3 region has 15 residues. The CDR3 sequence is CASSSRGYVTNEQYF. CDR3 sequence (DNA): TGTGCCAGCAGCTCGCGGGGGTACGTAACCAACGAGCAGTACTTC.

The chain is built from TRBV25-1 and TRBJ2-1; D is possibly TRBD2 (6 bases). V dropped 8 bases and J dropped 0 bases, with 11 bases sitting between them. This CDR3 spans 14 amino acids. Germline V CDR1 and CDR2: MGHDK, SYGVNS. CDR3 sequence: CASSGGSSYNEQFF. The CDR3 coding sequence is TGTGCCAGCTCCGGGGGTAGCTCCTACAATGAGCAGTTCTTC.

V is TRBV7-9 and J is TRBJ2-7; D call uncertain. Germline V gene lookup returns CDR1 SEHNR and CDR2 FQNEAQ (reference sequence). Trimming removed 8 bases at V and 0 bases at J, with 11 bases between. The length of the CDR3 is 13 residues. This CDR3 reads CASLDGSSYEQYF. CDR3 sequence (DNA): TGTGCCAGCCTCGATGGTAGCTCCTACGAGCAGTACTTC.

This rearrangement joins TRBV13 to TRBJ2-1; tentatively, D is TRBD2 (5 bases). Germline V CDR1 and CDR2: PRHDT, FYEKMQ (reference sequence). CDR3 length: 13 amino acids. V lost 3 bases and J 6 bases, leaving 9 bases between the germline ends. The CDR3 reads CASSFPGGNEQFF. The CDR3 DNA reads TGTGCCAGCAGCTTTCCAGGAGGCAATGAGCAGTTCTTC.

The V call is TRBV12-2, the J call TRBJ1-5; the D call in the table, TRBD1, was not verified against the DNA. TRBV12-2 is termed a pseudogene. The CDR3 has 13 residues. The CDR3 loop reads CASRLMTGDTQHF. CDR3 sequence (DNA): TGTGCAAGTCGCTTGATGACAGGGGATACCCAGCATTTT.

This clone was found a few times. CDR3 bases: TGTGCCATCAGGAATGGGGGCCACGAGCAGTACTTC. Protein sequence: CAIRNGGHEQYF. This sequence joins TRBV10-3 and TRBJ2-7; a possible D gene is TRBD1 (6 bases). The CDR3 extends over 12 amino acids. The V gene's germline CDR1 is ENHRY and CDR2 SYGVKD. Trimming shortened V by 6 bases and J by 5 bases, and 11 bases separated the two germline ends.

The rearrangement joins TRBV7-2 to TRBJ2-5, with 8 bases aligning to TRBD1. The CDR3 sequence is 12 residues long. With 4 bases clipped from V and 11 bases from J, the junction kept 6 bases outside the gene matches. Looked up from germline, CDR1 is SGHTA and CDR2 is FQGNSA. The CDR3 loop reads CASSSGGGEQYF. The CDR3 region has the DNA TGTGCCAGCAGCTCAGGGGGCGGGGAGCAGTACTTC.

The V and J genes are TRBV11-2 and TRBJ1-6; D remains unclear. The CDR3 is made up of 14 amino acids. Per germline, CDR1 SGHAT and CDR2 FQNNGV. V lost 1 base and J lost 10, with 11 bases in between. The CDR3 is CASSLGGGGSPLHF. The DNA of the CDR3 is TGTGCCAGCAGCTTAGGGGGTGGAGGGTCACCCCTCCACTTT.

The V gene is TRBV19, the J gene TRBJ1-1; the D gene is possibly TRBD1 (5 bases). This CDR3 contains 18 residues. Germline CDR1 and CDR2: LNHDA and SQIVND (reference sequence). The V and J ends lost 7 bases and 2 bases respectively, with 26 bases between them. DNA of the CDR3: TGTGCCAGTACCCCCTACGGGGGGGGAATTGGCGCAAACACTGAAGCTTTCTTT. Protein product: CASTPYGGGIGANTEAFF.

This chain joins TRBV9 and TRBJ2-7, with a possible D match to TRBD2 (6 bases). The germline V gene has CDR1 SGDLS and CDR2 YYNGEE. CDR3 length equals 15 residues. V dropped 0 bases and J dropped 2 bases, with 12 bases sitting between them. The CDR3 region is CASSVDGGTPYEQYF. In DNA form, the CDR3 reads TGTGCCAGCAGCGTAGATGGAGGGACCCCCTACGAGCAGTACTTC.

The chain links TRBV7-2 to TRBJ2-3; 10 bases agree with TRBD2. The CDR3 runs to 16 residues. V was clipped by 5 bases and J by 6 bases; unmatched bases: 11. Germline V CDR1 and CDR2: SGHTA, FQGNSA. CDR3 loop: CASSARLGLAPDTQYF. The DNA for the CDR3 is TGTGCCAGCAGCGCAAGATTGGGACTAGCGCCGGATACGCAGTATTTT.

This clone was counted between two and nine times. This chain links TRBV6-4 with TRBJ2-1; 11 nucleotides line up with TRBD2. The CDR3 extends over 15 amino acids. The ends lost 3 bases at V and 7 bases at J; junction bases unmatched: 5. CDR1 and CDR2 (germline): MRHNA, SNTAGT. The CDR3 here is CASSEGSGGENEQFF. CDR3 coding DNA: TGTGCCAGCAGTGAGGGTAGCGGGGGGGAAAATGAGCAGTTCTTC.